The 27 T cell receptor beta chains presented below share a single source sample, sequenced in a study of T cell clonality in common variable immunodeficiency. Sequencing used immunoSEQ multiplex PCR; TCRdb keeps in-frame clones, though not all of them. In total the sample includes approximately 40,000 clones, none of them seen once. The sequenced material came from peripheral blood mononuclear cells. The receptors were sampled from a person between 18 and 75 years old in good health.

This clone has only a few counts. The read comes to an end 3 residues before the CDR3 does, leaving the germline J gene to fill in the end. V and J are TRBV20-1 and TRBJ1-5; a weak D match, TRBD1 (5 bases). This CDR3 has 12 amino acids. Germline V gene sequence: CDR1 DFQATT, CDR2 SNEGSKA (reference sequence). V dropped 3 bases and J dropped 8 bases, with 11 bases sitting between them. The CDR3 loop reads CSASPGGEPQHF. Incomplete CDR3 DNA: TGCAGTGCTAGTCCCGGGGGTGAGCCC.

Ten or more counts support this clone. The read gets to within 3 residues of the CDR3 end, and the germline J gene fills in the rest. The rearrangement joins TRBV9 to TRBJ2-7, with TRBD1 matching over 11 bases. There are 15 residues in the CDR3. Germline trimming cut 0 bases from V and 4 bases from J; bases unmatched to any gene: 3. The germline gives CDR1 SGDLS, CDR2 YYNGEE. The sequenced part of the CDR3 DNA is TGTGCCAGCAGCGTAGGAGGACAGGGGGCTTACGAG. Residues: CASSVGGQGAYE. The whole CDR3 protein is CASSVGGQGAYEQYF.

Ten or more counts support this clone. The CDR3 extends 3 residues past the end of the read, so its final part is completed from the germline J gene. V gene TRBV7-3 combines with J gene TRBJ1-2, with D perhaps TRBD1 (6 bases). The CDR3 is 14 amino acids. V shed 2 bases and J shed 4 bases, with 11 bases lying between them. The germline V gene has CDR1 SGHTA and CDR2 FQGTGA. The DNA read from the CDR3 is TGTGCCAGCAGCTTAGGGGGCGGATCCTATGGC. Its translation: CASSLGGGSYG. The whole CDR3 protein reads CASSLGGGSYGYTF.

A few counts support this clone. Read coverage stops 3 residues before the CDR3 terminus; the germline J gene supplies the remainder. The J gene is TRBJ2-7, the V gene TRBV29-1; D perhaps matches TRBD1 (7 bases). Germline V CDR1 and CDR2: SQVTM, ANQGSEA. With 4 bases removed from V and 6 bases from J, the gap between germline ends came to 31 bases. The CDR3 consists of 18 residues. CDR3 bases read: TGCAGCGTTGTGGGGGGACAGATGAACCGGGACTGGGTGTGCGAG. This sequence encodes CSVVGGQMNRDWVCE. The entire CDR3 protein reads CSVVGGQMNRDWVCEQYF.

This clone was seen at least ten times. The read halts 3 residues ahead of the CDR3 end, with the missing end drawn from the germline J gene. The rearrangement links TRBV18 to TRBJ1-1; TRBD1 agrees at 10 bases. Germline CDR1 is KGHSH and CDR2 is LQKENI. This CDR3 comprises 15 residues. With V trimmed by 3 bases and J by 0 bases, 1 base remained unmatched. The covered CDR3 bases are TGTGCCAGCTCACCGGGACAGGGGATGAACACTGAA. Translation gives CASSPGQGMNTE. The entire CDR3 protein reads CASSPGQGMNTEAFF.

In its sample, this clone was seen a few times. The CDR3 is cut off 3 residues early in the read; its end comes from the germline J gene. The V and J genes are TRBV20-1 and TRBJ2-1, with TRBD1 matching over 10 bases. V dropped 7 bases and J dropped 0; count of bases not matched to a gene: 9. Germline V gene data show CDR1 as DFQATT and CDR2 as SNEGSKA (reference sequence). The CDR3 length is 16 residues. CDR3 DNA (partial): TGCAGTGTTCGGACAGGGGGTCCGAGCTCCTACAATGAG. This codes for CSVRTGGPSSYNE. The CDR3 as a whole reads CSVRTGGPSSYNEQFF.

This clone was recorded many times. Read sequence stops 3 residues before the CDR3 end, and the germline J gene provides the missing end. V is TRBV30 and J is TRBJ1-5; TRBD1 is a possible D gene (6 bases). Germline V gene data show CDR1 as GTSNPN and CDR2 as SVGIG (reference sequence). The CDR3 is 17 residues long. V was pared by 2 bases and J by 6 bases, with 23 bases between. Here the CDR3 reads CAWSLSPGPQGRQPQHF. The sequenced part of the CDR3 DNA is TGTGCCTGGAGTCTATCCCCTGGCCCACAGGGTCGTCAGCCC.

With respect to this clone: The read gets to within 3 residues of the CDR3 end, and the germline J gene fills in the rest. The chain carries TRBV7-9 and TRBJ1-2; TRBD1 might be the D (5 bases). CDR1 and CDR2 from the germline V gene are SEHNR and FQNEAQ (reference sequence). The CDR3 sequence is 15 residues long. The CDR3 protein is CASSSAGTPYNDYTF. The CDR3 bases that were read are TGTGCCAGCAGCTCCGCCGGGACTCCTTACAATGAC.

This clone has ten or more counts. The CDR3 end is not reached by the read, which stops 3 residues before it; the germline J gene fills it in. The chain joins TRBV5-1 to TRBJ2-1; a possible D gene is TRBD1 (5 bases). The V and J ends lost 3 bases and 9 bases respectively, with 10 bases between them. The CDR3 length is 12 residues. The germline V gene encodes CDR1 SGHRS and CDR2 YFSETQ. CDR3 DNA (partial): TGCGCCAGCAGCTACGGACAAAGTGAG. This encodes CASSYGQSE. The entire CDR3 sequence reads CASSYGQSEQFF.

Notes on this clone: The read comes to an end 3 residues before the CDR3 does, leaving the germline J gene to fill in the end. The rearrangement links TRBV19 to TRBJ2-4; TRBD2 matches at 7 bases. Germline CDR1 reads LNHDA; CDR2 reads SQIVND (reference sequence). This CDR3 spans 12 amino acids. The sequenced CDR3 bases are TGTGCCATACGCTCATCGGGGGGATTT. This sequence encodes CAIRSSGGF. The whole CDR3 protein reads CAIRSSGGFQYF.

At least ten counts were recorded for this clone. The CDR3 extends 3 residues past the end of the read, so its final part is completed from the germline J gene. The chain couples TRBV9 to TRBJ1-4; perhaps TRBD1 as D (6 bases). Germline CDR1 reads SGDLS; CDR2 reads YYNGEE. The CDR3 has 14 amino acids. V lost 2 bases and J 8 bases, leaving 13 bases between the germline ends. This CDR3 is CASSVTGRAEKLFF. The sequenced part of the CDR3 DNA is TGTGCCAGCAGCGTGACAGGCCGGGCGGAAAAA.

At least ten counts were recorded for this clone. The read stops 3 residues short of the end of the CDR3; the missing end is completed from the germline J gene. The V call is TRBV11-3, the J call TRBJ2-7, with 7 bases identical to TRBD1. Germline CDR1 SGHNT, CDR2 YENEEA. The trim removed 0 bases at V and 2 bases at J, leaving 1 base unmatched. CDR3 length equals 14 residues. The CDR3 is CASSLDGQAYEQYF. The sequenced CDR3 bases are TGTGCCAGCAGCTTAGACGGACAGGCCTACGAG.

In this sample, this clone turned up many times. The read ends 3 residues shy of where the CDR3 ends; the end is completed using the germline J gene. The V and J genes are TRBV20-1 and TRBJ2-2; 7 nucleotides match TRBD2. The V gene's germline CDR1 is DFQATT and CDR2 SNEGSKA (reference sequence). The junction had 4 bases not matched to a gene; V was cut back by 2 bases and J by 1 base. CDR3 length: 15 amino acids. Here the CDR3 reads CSARLAELNTGELFF. CDR3 bases read: TGCAGTGCTAGACTAGCGGAACTGAACACCGGGGAG.

This clone was picked up many times. One end of the junction does not line up with germline, which may come from a read error. The read falls 3 residues short of the CDR3 end, and the missing part is taken from the germline J gene. The V gene is TRBV11-3, the J gene TRBJ2-2; D is uncertain. The CDR3 extends over 13 amino acids. Germline CDR1 and CDR2: SGHNT and YENEEA. The CDR3 region is CASSLQNSGELFF. CDR3 bases read: TGTGCCAGCAGCCTCCAAAACAGCGGGGAG. Drawing the rest from reference TRBV11-3 and TRBJ2-2, the complete variable domain is EAGVVQSPRYKIIEKKQPVAFWCNPISGHNTLYWYLQNLGQGPELLIRYENEEAVDDSQLPKDRFSAERLKGVDSTLKIQPAELGDSAVYLCASSLQNSGELFFGEGSRLTVL.

This clone was counted many times. The sequenced fragment ends 3 residues before the CDR3 boundary, so the rest is inferred from the germline J gene. The chain links TRBV19 to TRBJ1-1; TRBD1 matches at 10 bases. The length of the CDR3 is 15 residues. Per the germline V gene, CDR1 is LNHDA and CDR2 is SQIVND (reference sequence). J was trimmed by 5 bases and V by 6 bases; bases with no gene match: 9. This CDR3 reads CASRIGTGVRTEAFF. The sequenced part of the CDR3 DNA is TGTGCCAGTAGGATCGGGACAGGGGTAAGGACTGAA.

The table lists this clone with many counts. The read terminates 3 residues ahead of where the CDR3 ends, so the germline J gene completes it. The chain carries TRBV2 and TRBJ2-7; D possibly corresponds to TRBD1 (6 bases). The V gene lost 6 bases and the J gene lost 5 bases, with 17 bases spanning the gap. Germline lookup yields CDR1 SNHLY and CDR2 FYNNEI. The CDR3 is 14 residues long. The sequenced part of the CDR3 DNA is TGTGCCAGCAGAACGGGGCAGGGGAGCAACGAG. As protein: CASRTGQGSNE. The entire CDR3 protein reads CASRTGQGSNEQYF.

In this sample, this clone turned up many times. The read finishes 3 residues shy of the CDR3 end, and the germline J gene is used to complete it. This chain joins TRBV7-9 and TRBJ1-4; possibly TRBD1 for D (5 bases). Germline V gene data show CDR1 as SEHNR and CDR2 as FQNEAQ (reference sequence). The CDR3 length is 13 residues. V lost 6 bases and J 8 bases, leaving 13 bases between the germline ends. The CDR3 is CASSSGLLEKLFF. The sequenced CDR3 bases are TGTGCCAGCAGTTCGGGACTGCTGGAAAAA.

This clone was picked up many times. The read falls 3 residues short of the CDR3 end, and the missing part is taken from the germline J gene. The rearrangement joins TRBV30 to TRBJ1-1; D might be TRBD1 (5 bases). Per the germline V gene, CDR1 is GTSNPN and CDR2 is SVGIG (reference sequence). This CDR3 is built from 13 residues. Trimming stripped 5 bases from V and 0 bases from J, with 10 bases between. CDR3 residues: CAWADSLNTEAFF. CDR3 DNA, as far as it was read: TGTGCCTGGGCAGACAGCCTGAACACTGAA.

This clone was counted ten times or more. Sequencing ends 3 residues short of the CDR3 end; the germline J gene provides the rest. The chain is built from TRBV14 and TRBJ2-7; TRBD1 matches 7 bases. The CDR3 runs 16 residues. With V trimmed by 4 bases and J by 0 bases, 9 bases remained unmatched. Germline CDR1 is SGHDN and CDR2 is FVKESK. The CDR3 sequence: CASSLSGTASSYEQYF. The sequenced part of the CDR3 DNA is TGTGCCAGCAGCCTCTCCGGGACAGCGAGCTCCTACGAG.

This clone was seen a few times. The read comes to an end 3 residues before the CDR3 does, leaving the germline J gene to fill in the end. The chain combines TRBV6-4 with TRBJ1-1; 7 positions match TRBD1. V dropped 8 bases and J dropped 0; count of bases not matched to a gene: 6. Germline V lookup: CDR1 MRHNA, CDR2 SNTAGT. The CDR3 is 14 amino acids. This chain's CDR3 is CASVIQGMNTEAFF. CDR3 DNA, as far as it was read: TGTGCCAGCGTTATACAGGGGATGAACACTGAA.

There are many counts of this clone. Sequencing ends 3 residues short of the CDR3 end; the germline J gene provides the rest. V is TRBV7-2 and J is TRBJ2-3; D remains unclear. Per germline, CDR1 SGHTA and CDR2 FQGNSA. The CDR3 is made up of 12 amino acids. Trimming took 5 bases from V and 0 from J, leaving 3 bases between them. Partial CDR3 DNA: TGTGCCAGCAGCCCTAGCACAGATACG. Encoded protein: CASSPSTDT. The CDR3, in full, reads CASSPSTDTQYF.

Many counts were recorded for this clone. The CDR3 goes on 3 residues after the read ends, and that part is filled in from the germline J gene. The genes are TRBV7-3 and TRBJ2-6; 7 nucleotides align to TRBD1. The length of the CDR3 is 17 residues. In germline, CDR1 is SGHTA, CDR2 FQGTGA. V shed 4 bases and J 4 bases; nucleotides not matched to a gene: 10. Here the CDR3 reads CASSSAPTGTGANVLTF. Incomplete CDR3 DNA: TGTGCCAGCAGCTCCGCCCCGACAGGGACCGGGGCCAACGTC.

There are a few counts of this clone. From the germline J gene comes the end of the CDR3, since the read stops 3 residues before it. The rearrangement joins TRBV30 to TRBJ1-2; D unclear. CDR1 is GTSNPN and CDR2 is SVGIG in the germline V gene (reference sequence). The length of the CDR3 is 12 residues. The part of the CDR3 DNA that was read is TGTGCCTTAGGGCGGGGTTACAATGAC. Translating it yields CALGRGYND. The complete CDR3 sequence is CALGRGYNDYTF.

This clone has a count of ten or more. Sequencing ends 3 residues short of the CDR3 end; the germline J gene provides the rest. The chain has TRBV6-2 or TRBV6-3 and TRBJ1-5; 7 nucleotides line up with TRBD1. Trimming removed 0 bases from V and 7 bases from J; junction bases left unmatched: 6. Germline lookup yields CDR1 MNHEY and CDR2 SVGEGT. This CDR3 has 15 amino acids. CDR3 DNA (partial): TGTGCCAGCAGTTACTCAGGGGGCGTGGGGCAGCCC. Residues: CASSYSGGVGQP. The CDR3 as a whole reads CASSYSGGVGQPQHF.

The table lists this clone with many counts. Sequencing ends 3 residues short of the CDR3 end; the germline J gene provides the rest. The chain uses TRBV19 and TRBJ1-5, with TRBD1 matching over 8 bases. The J segment lost 3 bases and the V segment lost 7 bases, leaving 11 bases of the junction unmatched. The germline CDR1 and CDR2 sequences are LNHDA and SQIVND (reference sequence). CDR3 length: 16 residues. CDR3 loop: CASTPRRQGINQPQHF. Incomplete CDR3 DNA: TGTGCCAGTACCCCTCGGAGACAGGGGATCAATCAGCCC.

This clone was seen at least ten times. The read halts 3 residues ahead of the CDR3 end, with the missing end drawn from the germline J gene. The chain carries TRBV9 and TRBJ2-1; D possibly corresponds to TRBD2 (5 bases). The CDR3 spans 15 residues. V was clipped by 4 bases and J by 8 bases, with 19 bases between them. CDR1 SGDLS and CDR2 YYNGEE come from the germline V gene. CDR3 DNA (partial): TGTGCCAGCAGCCACGAACCACGGGGTTCGGATGAG. It codes for CASSHEPRGSDE. In full, the CDR3 reads CASSHEPRGSDEQFF.

The CDR3 bases that were read are TGTGCCAGCAGCCAACAAGGGGGAAGGGCG. Protein: CASSQQGGRA. Given in full, the CDR3 is CASSQQGGRAQYF. The rearrangement links TRBV7-6 to TRBJ2-3, with D perhaps matching TRBD1 (6 bases). The CDR3 goes on 3 residues after the read ends, and that part is filled in from the germline J gene. This CDR3 is 13 amino acids long. Germline V lookup: CDR1 SGHVS, CDR2 FNYEAQ.